This T cell receptor (beta chain) was sequenced during a study of shared clonotypes between healthy human individuals. Findings and caveats of the study: For naive CD4 cells, roughly 5.5% of clonotypes were shared across several donors. Some clonotypes were shared by all four sorted-subset donors, while others were not shared. The non-shared ones had lower generation probabilities than the shared ones.

As regards this clone: Its target is unknown.

Trimming took 9 bases from V and 8 from J; bases not matched to a gene: 14. CDR3 length: 14 amino acids. Germline lookup yields CDR1 MNHEY and CDR2 SMNVEV (reference sequence). Naive CD8 cells lacked CD45RO and underwent positive selection for CCR7, leaving out terminally differentiated effector memory CD45RA+ cells. Method: immunoSEQ multiplex PCR; TCRdb's copy keeps in-frame clones and lacks some. The profile shows about 1,900,000 clones, about 95% of them singletons. The chain links TRBV27 to TRBJ1-2; 8 bases map to TRBD1. Sequences were obtained from naive CD8+ T cells sorted from blood. The TCR originated in a man between 18 and 29 years old in good health. The DNA of the CDR3 is TGTGCCAGTGCGCAGGGGGCGCCTCCCGCGGGCTACACCTTC. Amino acid sequence: CASAQGAPPAGYTF.